What follows are 5 T cell receptor beta chains derived from one specimen sequenced in a study of T cells in Graves' hyperthyroidism and ophthalmopathy (dated by TCRdb to the late 2010s). Libraries were made using multiplex PCR. The listed sequencing device is Illumina HiSeq 2000. The TCR beta CDR3 regions were amplified from the RNA transcripts. The TCR CDR3 was subjected to a first round of RT-PCR using the HTBI primer set and the Qiagen OneStep RT-PCR kit. TCRdb redid the processing of the public reads, applying fastp at Q25 and MiXCR, and retained in-frame beta chains. Rows with one shared CDR3 protein collapse into an entry with the most common genes and DNA. A total of a few hundred thousand distinct CDR3 sequences appear in this sample, 12% to 15% of them only once. The ten largest account for 5% to 6% of the sample. Sample: blood. The source of these receptors is a woman younger than 35 with Graves' hyperthyroidism.

This clonotype was counted ten times or more. The V gene is TRBV28, the J gene TRBJ1-1, with D perhaps TRBD1 (6 bases). V lost 4 bases, J lost 7 bases, and 16 bases lay in between. This CDR3 comprises 14 residues. In germline, CDR1 is MDHEN, CDR2 SYDVKM. Written as DNA, the CDR3 is TGTGCCAGCAGTTCCTTCCGGGACACCATTGAAGCTTTCTTT. Translation: CASSSFRDTIEAFF.

This clonotype was seen at least ten times. J is TRBJ1-3 and V is TRBV30; the D gene is possibly TRBD1 (6 bases). Germline CDR1 and CDR2: GTSNPN and SVGIG (reference sequence). V was shortened by 0 bases and J by 7 bases, with 16 bases between the two germline ends. The CDR3 has 15 residues. The CDR3 DNA sequence: TGTGCCTGGAGTGTACAGGGAGGCGTCCTGAACACCATATATTTT. This sequence encodes CAWSVQGGVLNTIYF.

This clonotype was seen only a few times. V is TRBV6-1 and J is TRBJ1-4; D possibly corresponds to TRBD1 (6 bases). Germline loops: CDR1 MNHNS, CDR2 SASEGT. Between the trimmed V and J ends, which lost 8 bases and 5 bases, there was a span of 12 bases. The CDR3 is 13 amino acids. In DNA form, the CDR3 reads TGTGCCAGCGGGGGCAGCGAAAATGAAAAACTGTTTTTT. Its translation is CASGGSENEKLFF.

This clonotype was observed a few times. The chain employs TRBV4-2 and TRBJ1-1, with a tentative D call TRBD1 (5 bases). CDR3 length equals 14 residues. The germline V gene encodes CDR1 LGHNA and CDR2 YNFKEQ. The germline V and J ends were trimmed by 0 bases and 1 base, with 6 bases remaining between them. CDR3 coding DNA: TGTGCCAGCAGCCAAGATGGACAGAACACTGAAGCTTTCTTT. Protein sequence: CASSQDGQNTEAFF.

V and J are TRBV20-1 and TRBJ1-5, with D tentatively TRBD1 (6 bases). The CDR3 covers 15 residues. Trimming took off 3 bases at V and 9 bases at J, with 21 bases between the two ends. Germline CDR1 and CDR2: DFQATT and SNEGSKA (reference sequence). CDR3 DNA: TGCAGTGCTAGCAGTGGGGGGGCAGGGGATGGGCCCCAGCATTTT. Residues: CSASSGGAGDGPQHF.